The 23 T cell receptor beta chains in this list originate from one sample, sequenced in a study of CD8+CD57+ T cells in acquired aplastic anemia. The patients chosen for sequencing had shown expansion of CD8+CD57+ cells (detected by flow cytometry). Genomic DNA, serving as template, underwent TCR beta VDJ and CDR3 profiling. TCRdb recomputed calls from the reads with MiXCR, one row per CDR3 protein. The sample lists under 500,000 distinct CDR3 sequences; around 32% were seen once. The specimen was sorted CD4+, CD8+, or CD8+CD57+ T cells (not recorded which) from PBMCs. These receptors were collected from a human donor with aplastic anemia.

A few counts support this clonotype. The V call is TRBV20-1, the J call TRBJ1-4; 7 nucleotides match TRBD1. After removal of 0 bases from V and 3 bases from J, the junction contained 4 bases not matched to a gene. Germline-derived CDR1 and CDR2 are DFQATT and SNEGSKA (reference sequence). This CDR3 contains 15 residues. As DNA, the CDR3 is TGCAGTGCTAGAGATCCCGGGACAGCTAATGAAAAACTGTTTTTT. It yields the protein CSARDPGTANEKLFF.

There are many counts of this clonotype. The chain employs TRBV15 and TRBJ2-7; D is unclear. Germline CDR1 is LNHNV and CDR2 is YYDKDF (reference sequence). The CDR3 has 14 amino acids. Trimming stripped 0 bases from V and 1 base from J, with 7 bases between. The CDR3: CATSREALSYEQYF. The CDR3 nucleotides read TGTGCCACCAGCAGAGAAGCTCTTTCCTACGAGCAGTACTTC.

This clonotype came up many times. The gene calls are TRBV5-1 and TRBJ1-2, with no clear D. The V and J ends lost 0 bases and 4 bases respectively, with 10 bases between them. Per the germline V gene, CDR1 is SGHRS and CDR2 is YFSETQ. The CDR3 is 14 residues long. CDR3 sequence reads: CASSLEGPTYGYTF. The CDR3 DNA is TGCGCCAGCAGCTTGGAGGGTCCTACCTATGGCTACACCTTC.

V is TRBV30 and J is TRBJ1-5; D is ambiguous. V lost 2 bases and J lost 0, with 5 bases in between. The CDR3 extends over 13 amino acids. CDR1 and CDR2 from the germline V gene are GTSNPN and SVGIG (reference sequence). The CDR3 nucleotides are TGTGCCTGGAGTCTAGATAGCAATCAGCCCCAGCATTTT. Its protein is CAWSLDSNQPQHF.

The gene calls are TRBV9 and TRBJ1-1; 7 nucleotides agree with TRBD1. The germline CDR1 and CDR2 sequences are SGDLS and YYNGEE. V lost 3 bases and J lost 1; bases outside the gene matches: 3. This CDR3 has 14 amino acids. The CDR3 DNA is TGTGCCAGCAGCGCGGGACAGCGGAACACTGAAGCTTTCTTT. It encodes CASSAGQRNTEAFF.

The J gene is TRBJ1-1, the V gene TRBV10-3; weak D call: TRBD1 (5 bases). Germline lookup yields CDR1 ENHRY and CDR2 SYGVKD. Trimming removed 6 bases at V and 6 bases at J, with 11 bases between. The CDR3 totals 12 residues. CDR3 nucleotide sequence: TGTGCCATCAGCGGAGACAGTCCTGAAGCTTTCTTT. It encodes CAISGDSPEAFF.

V and J are TRBV14 and TRBJ2-7; tentative D call: TRBD1 (6 bases). The CDR3 consists of 14 residues. Germline values: CDR1 SGHDN, CDR2 FVKESK. The germline V and J ends were trimmed by 4 bases and 5 bases, with 15 bases remaining between them. CDR3 sequence reads: CASSLTDRSHEQYF. In DNA form, the CDR3 reads TGTGCCAGCAGCCTGACTGACAGGTCCCACGAGCAGTACTTC.

The chain recombines TRBV7-3 with TRBJ2-1; 16 bases line up with TRBD2. V trimming: 2 bases; J trimming: 2 bases; junction bases outside the gene matches: 9. The CDR3 length is 20 residues. Germline CDR1 SGHTA, CDR2 FQGTGA. The CDR3 here is CASSLEGGLAGGNPYNEQFF. The CDR3 nucleotides are TGTGCCAGCAGCTTAGAAGGGGGACTAGCGGGAGGGAACCCCTACAATGAGCAGTTCTTC.

This chain links TRBV7-2 with TRBJ2-2; D could derive from TRBD1 or TRBD2 (5 bases each). The CDR3 has 15 amino acids. V lost 2 bases and J 5 bases, leaving 12 bases between the germline ends. Per the germline V gene, CDR1 is SGHTA and CDR2 is FQGNSA. As DNA, the CDR3 is TGTGCCAGCAGCTTAAGTTTGGGGGTTACCGGGGAGCTGTTTTTT. It is translated as CASSLSLGVTGELFF. The full variable domain, rest sourced from reference TRBV7-2 and TRBJ2-2, is GAGVSQSPSNKVTEKGKDVELRCDPISGHTALYWYRQSLGQGLEFLIYFQGNSAPDKSGLPSDRFSAERTGGSVSTLTIQRTQQEDSAVYLCASSLSLGVTGELFFGEGSRLTVL.

There are a few counts of this clonotype. The V gene is TRBV20-1, the J gene TRBJ2-7; D is unclear. This CDR3 contains 15 residues. V was pared by 4 bases and J by 3 bases, with 19 bases between. Germline lookup yields CDR1 DFQATT and CDR2 SNEGSKA (reference sequence). The chain's CDR3 is CSAKVLGSINYEQYF. CDR3 in DNA: TGCAGTGCTAAGGTCCTGGGCAGCATTAACTACGAGCAGTACTTC.

This clonotype was counted between two and nine times. Mismatch with germline at one junction end may stem from a read error. The chain employs TRBV10-3 and TRBJ1-5; D not resolved. CDR3 length: 14 residues. Per germline, CDR1 ENHRY and CDR2 SYGVKD. The CDR3 protein is CASSPGGVGQPQHF. CDR3 nucleotides: TGTGCCAGCAGTCCAGGTGGAGTAGGACAGCCCCAGCATTTT.

This clonotype was seen ten or more times. The chain recombines TRBV20-1 with TRBJ2-2; D is perhaps TRBD1 (6 bases). The CDR3 has 12 residues. Trimming cost V 3 bases and J 10 bases, with 12 bases left between them. The germline CDR1 and CDR2 sequences are DFQATT and SNEGSKA (reference sequence). The CDR3 coding sequence is TGCAGTGCTAGGACAGGACGTGCGGAGCTGTTTTTT. Its protein is CSARTGRAELFF.

CDR3: CASSGHLAGDGETQYF. In nucleotides, the CDR3 is TGCGCCAGCAGCGGACATCTAGCGGGGGACGGAGAGACCCAGTACTTC. The rearrangement joins TRBV4-1 to TRBJ2-5, with 10 bases matching TRBD2. CDR1 MGHRA and CDR2 YSYEKL come from the germline V gene. The trim removed 5 bases at V and 4 bases at J, leaving 10 bases unmatched. CDR3 length: 16 residues.

As for this clonotype: Just one base apart from a much larger clone, this may be a read error. The chain recombines TRBV9 with TRBJ2-7; 10 nucleotides agree with TRBD2. This CDR3 region has 15 residues. The germline V gene encodes CDR1 SGDLS and CDR2 YYNGEE. The CDR3 protein is CASSVGTSGGGEQHF. The DNA for the CDR3 is TGTGCCAGCAGCGTAGGGACTAGCGGAGGCGGCGAGCAGCACTTC.

In the case of this clonotype: Since the CDR3 does not end with the conserved phenylalanine or tryptophan, this likely comes from a read error. The chain recombines TRBV2 with TRBJ2-5; D uncertain. V lost 10 bases, J lost 2 bases, and 11 bases lay in between. Germline V gene lookup returns CDR1 SNHLY and CDR2 FYNNEI. CDR3 length equals 12 residues. CDR3 loop: CATARGQETQYL. CDR3 bases: TGTGCCACGGCACGCGGACAAGAGACCCAGTACCTC.

The chain has TRBV6-2 or TRBV6-3 and TRBJ2-2; 14 nucleotides align to TRBD2. This CDR3 has 18 amino acids. The germline V gene has CDR1 MNHEY and CDR2 SVGEGT. V was clipped by 4 bases and J by 0 bases; unmatched bases: 4. The CDR3 reads CASSSGLAGGTNTGELFF. The CDR3 region has the DNA TGTGCCAGCAGTTCTGGACTAGCGGGGGGAACGAACACCGGGGAGCTGTTTTTT.

This clonotype was detected many times. This sequence joins TRBV5-1 and TRBJ1-6, with TRBD1 matching over 11 bases. The CDR3 runs 16 residues. From germline, CDR1 is SGHRS and CDR2 YFSETQ. The V and J ends lost 2 bases and 5 bases, in that order; junction bases with no gene match: 3. Here the CDR3 reads CASSFAGQGDNSPLHF. CDR3 sequence (DNA): TGCGCCAGCAGCTTTGCGGGACAGGGGGATAATTCACCCCTCCACTTT.

This chain joins TRBV7-9 and TRBJ1-2; a possible D gene is TRBD1 (6 bases). Trimming removed 5 bases from V and 8 bases from J, with 9 bases in between. The germline V gene encodes CDR1 SEHNR and CDR2 FQNEAQ (reference sequence). The CDR3 totals 11 residues. CDR3 sequence reads: CASSAGQGYTF. The CDR3, as DNA: TGTGCCAGCAGCGCCGGACAGGGCTACACCTTC. Filled out from reference TRBV7-9 and TRBJ1-2, the complete variable domain reads DTGVSQNPRHKITKRGQNVTFRCDPISEHNRLYWYRQTLGQGPEFLTYFQNEAQLEKSRLLSDRFSAERPKGSFSTLEIQRTEQGDSAMYLCASSAGQGYTFGSGTRLTVV.

V and J are TRBV10-2 and TRBJ2-3, with TRBD2 matching 8 bases. CDR3 length equals 16 residues. The trim removed 3 bases at V and 0 bases at J, leaving 5 bases unmatched. Germline CDR1 and CDR2: WSHSY and SAAADI. CDR3 sequence: CASSDPAGGSTDTQYF. The CDR3 bases are TGCGCCAGCAGTGATCCGGCGGGGGGTAGCACAGATACGCAGTATTTT.

The chain uses TRBV12-3 or TRBV12-4 and TRBJ2-7, with TRBD1 matching 10 bases. V gave up 5 bases and J gave up 6 bases; unmatched junction bases: 7. The CDR3 is 14 amino acids. The CDR3 here is CASSPDRGLGEQYF. In DNA, the CDR3 is TGTGCCAGCAGTCCCGACAGGGGGCTCGGCGAGCAGTACTTC.

This clonotype showed up just a few times. This chain joins TRBV11-2 and TRBJ2-6; D assignment may be TRBD1 or TRBD2 (6 bases each). Germline lookup yields CDR1 SGHAT and CDR2 FQNNGV. The ends were cut back, 4 bases at V and 3 bases at J, with 19 bases in the middle. The CDR3 contains 18 residues. CDR3 nucleotide sequence: TGTGCCAGCAGCTCCCTGTTGGGGGGCAGGCTTGGGGCCAACGTCCTGACTTTC. This codes for CASSSLLGGRLGANVLTF. The complete variable domain, with remaining parts taken from reference TRBV11-2 and TRBJ2-6, reads EAGVAQSPRYKIIEKRQSVAFWCNPISGHATLYWYQQILGQGPKLLIQFQNNGVVDDSQLPKDRFSAERLKGVDSTLKIQPAKLEDSAVYLCASSSLLGGRLGANVLTFGAGSRLTVL.

The table lists this clonotype with a few counts. The rearrangement links TRBV20-1 to TRBJ2-2; D may be TRBD2 (6 bases). V was pared by 0 bases and J by 4 bases, with 15 bases between. The germline CDR1 and CDR2 sequences are DFQATT and SNEGSKA (reference sequence). This CDR3 region has 16 residues. CDR3 sequence (DNA): TGCAGTGCTAGAGATCTTGGGGGGAGGAGCACCGGGGAGCTGTTTTTT. This encodes CSARDLGGRSTGELFF.

This clonotype has a count of ten or more. The chain carries TRBV10-3 and TRBJ1-6, with D perhaps matching TRBD1 (6 bases). CDR1 ENHRY and CDR2 SYGVKD come from the germline V gene. The V gene lost 10 bases and the J gene lost 12 bases, with 19 bases spanning the gap. The CDR3 contains 13 residues. CDR3 region: CASSGQPLGPLHF. CDR3 DNA: TGTGCCAGCAGCGGACAGCCCCTTGGACCCCTCCACTTT.